One and the same sample provided the 9 T cell receptor beta chains below, sequenced in a study of blood T cell repertoires in COVID-19. Profiling relied on immunoSEQ multiplex PCR, and the TCRdb table lists in-frame clones only, not all of them. The sample shows about 300,000 clones, 86% of them seen only once. The specimen was peripheral blood. All receptors come from a woman aged 50 to 60 with acute or convalescent COVID-19.

V usage is TRBV7-2 and J usage is TRBJ2-1; 10 positions agree with TRBD1. Germline V gene lookup returns CDR1 SGHTA and CDR2 FQGNSA. The V segment lost 2 bases and the J segment 3 bases; nucleotides outside the gene matches: 1. This CDR3 is built from 15 residues. The CDR3 nucleotides read TGTGCCAGCAGCTTAAGGACAGGGGGCTACAATGAGCAGTTCTTC. It codes for CASSLRTGGYNEQFF.

The CDR3 nucleotides read TGTGCCACCAGCAGGGACAGGTACCACGAGCAGTACTTC. Encoded protein: CATSRDRYHEQYF. The genes are TRBV15 and TRBJ2-7; 7 bases are shared with TRBD1. The germline gives CDR1 LNHNV, CDR2 YYDKDF (reference sequence). The CDR3 covers 13 residues. V lost 3 bases and J lost 5; bases outside the gene matches: 4.

The chain recombines TRBV12-5 with TRBJ2-1; D perhaps matches TRBD1 (6 bases). Germline V gene sequence: CDR1 LGHNT, CDR2 FRNRAP. The CDR3 consists of 14 residues. V was pared by 7 bases and J by 3 bases, with 13 bases between. CDR3 bases: TGTGCTAGTGCCCTAAGGACAGACTACAATGAGCAGTTCTTC. Its translation: CASALRTDYNEQFF.

This clone has more than one count but fewer than ten. J is TRBJ1-1 and V is TRBV5-1; D not certain. Germline V gene lookup returns CDR1 SGHRS and CDR2 YFSETQ. The CDR3 has 14 residues. Trimming removed 0 bases from V and 11 bases from J, with 17 bases in between. The CDR3 DNA reads TGCGCCAGCAGCTTGGAGGTCCTCTCAGGAGGGGCTTTCTTT. Translated, it gives CASSLEVLSGGAFF.

In DNA, the CDR3 is TGCGCCAGCAGCCGGGGACCGGGACTTTCCTACGAGCAGTACTTC. Encoded protein: CASSRGPGLSYEQYF. The J gene is TRBJ2-7, the V gene TRBV4-1; TRBD2 is a possible D gene (6 bases). The CDR3 loop spans 15 amino acids. Germline values: CDR1 MGHRA, CDR2 YSYEKL. V lost 4 bases and J lost 1, with 14 bases in between.

This chain joins TRBV7-9 and TRBJ2-1, with 10 nucleotides matching TRBD2. The CDR3 length is 15 residues. The V segment lost 1 base and the J segment 6 bases; nucleotides outside the gene matches: 3. Germline V lookup: CDR1 SEHNR, CDR2 FQNEAQ (reference sequence). The CDR3 DNA is TGTGCCAGCAGCTTAGTCCTAGCGGGAGTCAATGAGCAGTTCTTC. It codes for CASSLVLAGVNEQFF.

The chain recombines TRBV9 with TRBJ1-1; TRBD1 matches 11 bases. Germline loops: CDR1 SGDLS, CDR2 YYNGEE. Germline trimming cut 1 base from V and 3 bases from J; bases unmatched to any gene: 5. The CDR3 is 16 residues long. CDR3 sequence reads: CASSVSGQGADTEAFF. CDR3 sequence (DNA): TGTGCCAGCAGCGTAAGCGGACAGGGGGCTGACACTGAAGCTTTCTTT.

The chain employs TRBV15 and TRBJ1-2; 9 bases match TRBD1. There are 15 residues in the CDR3. After removal of 7 bases from V and 1 base from J, the junction contained 7 bases not matched to a gene. CDR1 and CDR2 from the germline V gene are LNHNV and YYDKDF (reference sequence). The CDR3 DNA follows: TGTGCCACCACCTCCGGACAGGGGATTAACTATGGCTACACCTTC. This gives the protein CATTSGQGINYGYTF.

This chain uses TRBV27 with TRBJ2-4; weak D call: TRBD2 (5 bases). The CDR3 has 12 residues. V was shortened by 7 bases and J by 6 bases, with 10 bases between the two germline ends. In germline, CDR1 is MNHEY, CDR2 SMNVEV (reference sequence). The CDR3 reads CASTNGGNIQYF. The CDR3 bases are TGTGCCAGCACCAATGGAGGAAACATTCAGTACTTC.